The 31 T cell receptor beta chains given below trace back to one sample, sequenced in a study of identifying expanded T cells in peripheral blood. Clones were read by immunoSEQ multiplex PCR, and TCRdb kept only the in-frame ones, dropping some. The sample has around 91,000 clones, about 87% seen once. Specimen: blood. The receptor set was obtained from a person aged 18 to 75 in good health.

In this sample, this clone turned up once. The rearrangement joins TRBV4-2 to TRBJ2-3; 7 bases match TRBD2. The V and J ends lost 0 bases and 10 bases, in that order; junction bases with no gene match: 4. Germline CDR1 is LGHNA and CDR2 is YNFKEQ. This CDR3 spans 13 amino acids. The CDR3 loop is CASSQDPTSSQYF. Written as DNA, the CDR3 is TGTGCCAGCAGCCAAGATCCGACTAGCTCGCAGTATTTT.

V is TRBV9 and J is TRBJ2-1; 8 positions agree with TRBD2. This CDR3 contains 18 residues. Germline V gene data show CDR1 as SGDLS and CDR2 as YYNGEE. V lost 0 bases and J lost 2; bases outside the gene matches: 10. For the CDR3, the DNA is TGTGCCAGCAGCGTAGCTCCAGGTAGCGGGATAACCTACAATGAGCAGTTCTTC. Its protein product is CASSVAPGSGITYNEQFF.

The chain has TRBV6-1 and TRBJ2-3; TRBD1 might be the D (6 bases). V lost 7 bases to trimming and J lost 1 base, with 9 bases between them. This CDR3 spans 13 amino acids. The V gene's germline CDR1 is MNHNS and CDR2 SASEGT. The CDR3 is CASIGGRTDTQYF. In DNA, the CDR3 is TGTGCCAGCATAGGGGGTCGCACAGATACGCAGTATTTT.

CDR3 nucleotides: TGTGCCAGCAGCTTGGTGGGCAGGACTAGCGTCCACGAGCAGTACTTC. This translates into CASSLVGRTSVHEQYF. J is TRBJ2-7 and V is TRBV5-4, with 9 bases lining up with TRBD2. Germline loops: CDR1 SGHNT, CDR2 YYREEE (reference sequence). The junction had 9 bases not matched to a gene; V was cut back by 0 bases and J by 5 bases. The CDR3 runs to 16 residues.

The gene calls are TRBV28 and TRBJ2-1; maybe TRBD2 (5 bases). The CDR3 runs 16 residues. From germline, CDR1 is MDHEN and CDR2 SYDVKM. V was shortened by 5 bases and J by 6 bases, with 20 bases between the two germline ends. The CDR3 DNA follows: TGTGCCAGCAGTGTGATGGGAGTTCAGGATGGCAATGAGCAGTTCTTC. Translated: CASSVMGVQDGNEQFF.

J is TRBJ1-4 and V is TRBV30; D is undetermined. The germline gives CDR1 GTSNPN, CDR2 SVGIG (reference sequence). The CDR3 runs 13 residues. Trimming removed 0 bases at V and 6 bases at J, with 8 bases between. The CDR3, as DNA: TGTGCCTGGAGTGTACGTAGGGATGAAAAACTGTTTTTT. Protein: CAWSVRRDEKLFF. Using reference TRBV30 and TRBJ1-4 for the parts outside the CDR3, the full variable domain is SQTIHQWPATLVQPVGSPLSLECTVEGTSNPNLYWYRQAAGRGLQLLFYSVGIGQISSEVPQNLSASRPQDRQFILSSKKLLLSDSGFYLCAWSVRRDEKLFFGSGTQLSVL.

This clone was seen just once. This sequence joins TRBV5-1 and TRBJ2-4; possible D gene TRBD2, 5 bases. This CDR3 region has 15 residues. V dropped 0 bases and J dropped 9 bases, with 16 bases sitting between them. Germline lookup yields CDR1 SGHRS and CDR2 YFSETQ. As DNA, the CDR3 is TGCGCCAGCAGCTTGGGGATAGGAGGAGAGACCATTCAGTACTTC. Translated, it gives CASSLGIGGETIQYF.

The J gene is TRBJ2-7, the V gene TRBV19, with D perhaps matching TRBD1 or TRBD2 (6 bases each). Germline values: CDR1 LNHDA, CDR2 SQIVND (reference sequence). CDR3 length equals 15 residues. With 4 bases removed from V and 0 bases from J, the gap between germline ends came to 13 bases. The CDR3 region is CASSRGGTVSYEQYF. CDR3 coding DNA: TGTGCCAGTAGTAGAGGGGGGACGGTCTCCTACGAGCAGTACTTC.

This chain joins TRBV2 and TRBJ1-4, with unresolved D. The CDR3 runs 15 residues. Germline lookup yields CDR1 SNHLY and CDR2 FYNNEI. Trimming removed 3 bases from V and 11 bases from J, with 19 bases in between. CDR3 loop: CASSESGSSGGKLFF. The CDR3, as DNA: TGTGCCAGCAGTGAGTCCGGGTCCTCTGGAGGGAAACTGTTTTTT.

The CDR3 is CASSSQGAYEQYF. The CDR3 coding sequence is TGTGCCAGCAGCTCACAGGGGGCCTACGAGCAGTACTTC. The rearrangement joins TRBV5-4 to TRBJ2-7, with 8 bases matching TRBD1. CDR1 is SGHNT and CDR2 is YYREEE in the germline V gene (reference sequence). This CDR3 is built from 13 residues. Unmatched junction bases numbered 1, after V lost 3 bases and J lost 2 bases.

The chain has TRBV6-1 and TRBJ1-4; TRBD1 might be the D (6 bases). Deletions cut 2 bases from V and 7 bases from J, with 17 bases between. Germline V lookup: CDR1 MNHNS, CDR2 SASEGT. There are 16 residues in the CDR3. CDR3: CASSERTGGAIEKLFF. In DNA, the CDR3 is TGTGCCAGCAGTGAACGGACTGGGGGGGCGATTGAAAAACTGTTTTTT.

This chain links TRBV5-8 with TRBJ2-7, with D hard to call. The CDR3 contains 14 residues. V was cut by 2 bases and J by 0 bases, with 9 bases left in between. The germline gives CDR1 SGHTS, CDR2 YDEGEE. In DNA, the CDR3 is TGTGCCAGCAGCTTTGGAGCGAGCTCCTACGAGCAGTACTTC. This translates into CASSFGASSYEQYF. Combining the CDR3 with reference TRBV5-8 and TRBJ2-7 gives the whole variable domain EAGVTQSPTHLIKTRGQQATLRCSPISGHTSVYWYQQALGLGLQFLLWYDEGEERNRGNFPPRFSGRQFPNYSSELNVNALELEDSALYLCASSFGASSYEQYFGPGTRLTVT.

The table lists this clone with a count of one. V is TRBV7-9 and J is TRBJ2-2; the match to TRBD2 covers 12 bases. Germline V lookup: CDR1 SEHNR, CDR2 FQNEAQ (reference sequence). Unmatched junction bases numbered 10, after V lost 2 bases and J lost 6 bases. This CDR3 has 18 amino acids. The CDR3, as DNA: TGTGCCAGCAGCTTACAGACTAGCGGGGGCCCTATGTCCGGGGAGCTGTTTTTT. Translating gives CASSLQTSGGPMSGELFF. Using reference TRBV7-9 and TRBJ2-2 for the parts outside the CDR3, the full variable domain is DTGVSQNPRHKITKRGQNVTFRCDPISEHNRLYWYRQTLGQGPEFLTYFQNEAQLEKSRLLSDRFSAERPKGSFSTLEIQRTEQGDSAMYLCASSLQTSGGPMSGELFFGEGSRLTVL.

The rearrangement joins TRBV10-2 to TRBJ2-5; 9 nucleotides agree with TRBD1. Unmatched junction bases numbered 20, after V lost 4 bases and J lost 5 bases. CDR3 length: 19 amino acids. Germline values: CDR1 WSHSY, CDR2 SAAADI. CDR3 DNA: TGCGCCAGCAGTGGGTACAGGGGGCGCCGAAAACCTTCTGAGGAGACCCAGTACTTC. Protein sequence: CASSGYRGRRKPSEETQYF.

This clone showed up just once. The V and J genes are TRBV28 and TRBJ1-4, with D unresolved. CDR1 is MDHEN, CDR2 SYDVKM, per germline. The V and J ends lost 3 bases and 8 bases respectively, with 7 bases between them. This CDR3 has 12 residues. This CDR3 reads CASSLNVEKLFF. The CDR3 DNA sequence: TGTGCCAGCAGTTTGAATGTGGAAAAACTGTTTTTT.

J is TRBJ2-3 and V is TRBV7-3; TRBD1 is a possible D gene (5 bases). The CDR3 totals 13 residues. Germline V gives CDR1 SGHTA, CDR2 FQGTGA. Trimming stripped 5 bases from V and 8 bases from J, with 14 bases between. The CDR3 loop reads CASSLDSSGTQYF. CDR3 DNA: TGTGCCAGCAGCCTTGACAGTTCTGGTACGCAGTATTTT.

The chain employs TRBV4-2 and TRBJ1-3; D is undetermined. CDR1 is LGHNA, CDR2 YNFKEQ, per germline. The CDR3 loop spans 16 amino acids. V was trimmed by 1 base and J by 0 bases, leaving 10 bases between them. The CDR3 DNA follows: TGTGCCAGCAGCCAAGCTGCGAAGAGCTCTGGAAACACCATATATTTT. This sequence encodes CASSQAAKSSGNTIYF.

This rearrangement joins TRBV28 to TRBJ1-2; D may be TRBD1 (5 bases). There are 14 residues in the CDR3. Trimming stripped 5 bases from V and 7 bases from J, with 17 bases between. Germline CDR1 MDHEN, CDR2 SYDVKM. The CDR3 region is CASSRREGIGGYTF. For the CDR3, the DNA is TGTGCCAGCAGTAGACGGGAGGGGATAGGTGGCTACACCTTC.

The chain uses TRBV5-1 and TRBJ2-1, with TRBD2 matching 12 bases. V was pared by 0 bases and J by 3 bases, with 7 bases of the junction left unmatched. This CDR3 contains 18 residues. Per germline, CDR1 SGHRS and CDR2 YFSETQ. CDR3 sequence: CASSLVSLAGGLYNEQFF. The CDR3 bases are TGCGCCAGCAGCTTGGTAAGCCTAGCGGGGGGGCTCTACAATGAGCAGTTCTTC.

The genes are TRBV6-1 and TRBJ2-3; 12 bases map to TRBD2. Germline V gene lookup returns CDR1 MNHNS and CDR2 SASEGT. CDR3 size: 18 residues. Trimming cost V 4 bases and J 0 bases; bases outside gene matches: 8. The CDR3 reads CASSGELAGGTSTDTQYF. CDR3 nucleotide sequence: TGTGCCAGCAGTGGGGAGCTAGCGGGGGGGACTAGCACAGATACGCAGTATTTT.

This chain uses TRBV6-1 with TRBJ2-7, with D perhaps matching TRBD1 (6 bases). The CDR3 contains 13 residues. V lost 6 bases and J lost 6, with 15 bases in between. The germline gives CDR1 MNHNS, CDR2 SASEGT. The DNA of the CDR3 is TGTGCCAGCAGCGAACAGGGAAAGGCCGAGCAGTACTTC. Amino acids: CASSEQGKAEQYF.

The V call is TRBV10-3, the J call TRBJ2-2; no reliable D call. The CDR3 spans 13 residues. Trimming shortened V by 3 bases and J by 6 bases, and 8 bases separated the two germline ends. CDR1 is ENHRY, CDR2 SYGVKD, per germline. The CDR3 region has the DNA TGTGCCATCAGTGACTCCGGATCCGGGGAGCTGTTTTTT. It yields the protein CAISDSGSGELFF.

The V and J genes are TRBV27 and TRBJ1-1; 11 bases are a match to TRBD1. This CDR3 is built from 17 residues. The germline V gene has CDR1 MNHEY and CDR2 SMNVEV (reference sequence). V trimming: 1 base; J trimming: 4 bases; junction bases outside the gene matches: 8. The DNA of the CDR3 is TGTGCCAGCAGTTTATATATACCCGGGACAGGGGGCACTGAAGCTTTCTTT. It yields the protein CASSLYIPGTGGTEAFF.

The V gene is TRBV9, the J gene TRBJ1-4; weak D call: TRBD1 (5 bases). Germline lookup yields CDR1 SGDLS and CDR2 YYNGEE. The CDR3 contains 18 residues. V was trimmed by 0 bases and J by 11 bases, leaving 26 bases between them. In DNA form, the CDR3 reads TGTGCCAGCAGCGTAGGTTTGGGGGGAACTGGGCCCGAGGGGAAACTGTTTTTT. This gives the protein CASSVGLGGTGPEGKLFF.

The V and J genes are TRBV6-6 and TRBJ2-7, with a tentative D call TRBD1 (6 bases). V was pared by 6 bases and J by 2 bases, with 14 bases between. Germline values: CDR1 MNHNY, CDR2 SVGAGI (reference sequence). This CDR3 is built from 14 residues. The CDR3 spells CASSRQASTYEQYF. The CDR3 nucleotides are TGTGCCAGCAGCCGACAGGCCTCCACCTACGAGCAGTACTTC.

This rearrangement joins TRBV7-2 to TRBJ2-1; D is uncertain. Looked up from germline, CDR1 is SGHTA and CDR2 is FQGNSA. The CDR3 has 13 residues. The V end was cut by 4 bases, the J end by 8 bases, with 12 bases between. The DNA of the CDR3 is TGTGCCAGCAGCTCCGAGCAGAAGGATGAGCAGTTCTTC. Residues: CASSSEQKDEQFF. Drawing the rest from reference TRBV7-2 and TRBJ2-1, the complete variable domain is GAGVSQSPSNKVTEKGKDVELRCDPISGHTALYWYRQSLGQGLEFLIYFQGNSAPDKSGLPSDRFSAERTGGSVSTLTIQRTQQEDSAVYLCASSSEQKDEQFFGPGTRLTVL.

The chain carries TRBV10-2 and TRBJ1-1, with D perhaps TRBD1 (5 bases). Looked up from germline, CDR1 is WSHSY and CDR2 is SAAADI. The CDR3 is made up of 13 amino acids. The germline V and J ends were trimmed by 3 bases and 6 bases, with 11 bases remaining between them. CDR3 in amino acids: CASSERLQAEAFF. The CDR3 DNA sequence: TGCGCCAGCAGTGAACGTCTACAGGCTGAAGCTTTCTTT.

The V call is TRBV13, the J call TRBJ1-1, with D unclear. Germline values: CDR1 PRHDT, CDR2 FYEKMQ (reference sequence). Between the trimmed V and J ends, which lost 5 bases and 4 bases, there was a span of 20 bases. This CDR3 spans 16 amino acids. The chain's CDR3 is CASSTTVGEEGTEAFF. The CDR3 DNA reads TGTGCCAGCAGCACTACTGTTGGGGAGGAGGGCACTGAAGCTTTCTTT.

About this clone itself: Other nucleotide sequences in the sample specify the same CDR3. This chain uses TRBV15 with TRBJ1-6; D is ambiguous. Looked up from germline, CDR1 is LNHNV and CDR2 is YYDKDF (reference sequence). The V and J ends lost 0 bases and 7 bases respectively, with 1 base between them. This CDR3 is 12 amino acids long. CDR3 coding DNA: TGTGCCACCAGCAGAGAAAATTCACCCCTCCACTTT. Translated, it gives CATSRENSPLHF.

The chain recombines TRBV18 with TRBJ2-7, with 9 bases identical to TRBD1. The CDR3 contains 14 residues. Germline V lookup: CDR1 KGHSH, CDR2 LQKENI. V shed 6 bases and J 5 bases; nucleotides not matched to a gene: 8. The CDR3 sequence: CASSPGTGLNEQYF. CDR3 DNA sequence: TGTGCCAGCTCGCCGGGGACAGGGCTCAACGAGCAGTACTTC.

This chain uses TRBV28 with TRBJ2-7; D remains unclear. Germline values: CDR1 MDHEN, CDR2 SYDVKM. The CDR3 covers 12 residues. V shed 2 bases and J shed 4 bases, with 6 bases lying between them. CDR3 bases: TGTGCCAGCAGTTTAGGCATATACGAGCAGTACTTC. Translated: CASSLGIYEQYF. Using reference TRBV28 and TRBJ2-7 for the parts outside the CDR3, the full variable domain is DVKVTQSSRYLVKRTGEKVFLECVQDMDHENMFWYRQDPGLGLRLIYFSYDVKMKEKGDIPEGYSVSREKKERFSLILESASTNQTSMYLCASSLGIYEQYFGPGTRLTVT.